This T cell receptor (beta chain) appears in the sequencing data of a study of cytomegalovirus exposure and HLA in healthy donors. Study-wide context: Genetic ancestry analysis placed 75% to 85% of the 300 to 500 donors that were genotyped in the Caucasian-associated cluster.

Whole-study findings and limits: No immune exposure information besides CMV serostatus was available.

Germline assignment: CDR1 SNHLY and CDR2 FYNNEI. This CDR3 spans 13 amino acids. PCR was performed using 60 Vbeta and 13 Jbeta primers. Using immunoSEQ multiplex PCR, the repertoire was profiled, and TCRdb retains in-frame clones only, with some absent. The data contain about 140,000 clones, around 80% of them seen just once; the ten biggest clones take up about 3.5%. As to this clone: The antigen is not known.

The TCR was taken from a man in his forties in good health and CMV-seronegative. The chain employs TRBV2 and TRBJ1-5; 7 bases match TRBD1. Sequencing was carried out using PBMCs. CDR3 loop: CAGGAGGNQPQHF. In DNA, the CDR3 is TGTGCTGGCGGGGCAGGGGGTAACCAGCCCCAGCATTTT.